The rows below give T cell receptor beta chains drawn from one sample of a study of blood T cells in healthy people across ages. In TCRdb, the 5' RACE reads were re-called with MiXCR into one record per CDR3 protein. The table has some 1,500,000 distinct CDR3 sequences, 35% to 45% seen once. The sequencing sample was made of blood. Receptors were obtained from a woman younger than 35 in good health. Each CDR3 is given with its conserved first and last residue. D genes are given only for firm matches. For some rows the clone size is stated as once, few or many, or as a class when expanded; others skip it.

TRBJ2-5	TRBV5-1	NA	NA	TGCGCCAGCAGCTTGTGGGGACATAACCAAGAGACCCAGTACTTC	CASSLWGHNQETQYF
TRBJ1-2	TRBV29-1	NA	many	TGCAGCGTGGGAACCGGACAGTACGGCTACACCTTC	CSVGTGQYGYTF
TRBJ2-2	TRBV12-3/TRBV12-4	NA	NA	TGTGCCAGCAGTGCCGCTTCCAGGGCGATCGGGGAGCTGTTTTTT	CASSAASRAIGELFF
TRBJ1-1	TRBV27	NA	NA	TGTGCCAGCAGCCCCCGTATGCTCAGGGAAGCTTTCTTT	CASSPRMLREAFF
TRBJ1-5	TRBV29-1	TRBD1	few	TGCAGCGTGACCGGGACAGGGGAGTATCAGCCCCAGCATTTT	CSVTGTGEYQPQHF
TRBJ1-2	TRBV7-9	NA	few	TGTGCCAGCAGCCTAAACCGGGGAGGCTACACCTTC	CASSLNRGGYTF
TRBJ2-7	TRBV4-2	NA	NA	TGTGCCAGCAGCCAAGATTCGGGCTTCTCTTCCTACAATGAGCAGTACTTC	CASSQDSGFSSYNEQYF
TRBJ2-5	TRBV29-1	TRBD2	NA	TGCAGCGTTGAGCCTAGCGGGGTTCCAATAGGAACCCAGTACTTC	CSVEPSGVPIGTQYF
TRBJ1-4	TRBV7-9	NA	NA	TGTGCCAGCAGCCGTGGGGAACAGCTTGGGAGTGAAAAACTGTTTTTT	CASSRGEQLGSEKLFF
TRBJ2-3	TRBV6-2/TRBV6-3	TRBD2	many	TGTGCCAGCAGTTACGCGGGAGACACAGATACGCAGTATTTT	CASSYAGDTDTQYF
TRBJ2-1	TRBV6-5	NA	NA	TGTGCCAGCAGCTATCAGATAGGGGCCGGTGAGCAGTTCTTC	CASSYQIGAGEQFF
TRBJ2-3	TRBV10-3	TRBD1	NA	TGTGCCATCAGAAAAACCTGGCGACAGACAGGGCGTGGAGATACGCAGTATTTT	CAIRKTWRQTGRGDTQYF
TRBJ2-7	TRBV20-1	NA	NA	TGCAGTGCTAGTGGGTTCTCCTCCTACAATGAGCAGTACTTC	CSASGFSSYNEQYF
TRBJ2-7	TRBV4-3	TRBD1	few	TGCGCCAGCAGCCAAGATCGGGACAGGGTGGCGTACGAGCAGTACTTC	CASSQDRDRVAYEQYF
TRBJ1-4	TRBV7-9	NA	NA	TGTGCCAGCAGCTTAGCGCTGGCGACTCAGGCTAATGAAAAACTGTTTTTT	CASSLALATQANEKLFF
TRBJ1-5	TRBV2	NA	NA	TGTGCCAGCAGGAGAGACAGTAACAATCAGCCCCAGCATTTT	CASRRDSNNQPQHF
TRBJ1-2	TRBV6-5	TRBD1	NA	TGTGCCAGCGGATACAGGGGGAGAGACTATGGCTACACCTTC	CASGYRGRDYGYTF
TRBJ2-3	TRBV9	TRBD1	NA	TGTGCCAGCAGCTTGCGGACAGGCCCCCCAGATACGCAGTATTTT	CASSLRTGPPDTQYF
TRBJ2-1	TRBV12-3/TRBV12-4	NA	few	TGTGCCAGCAGTCCAGCGGGCCACGGGGCCAATGAGCAGTTCTTC	CASSPAGHGANEQFF
TRBJ1-2	TRBV7-9	NA	few	TGTGCCAGCAGCGAAGGCAACAGGGTGGCTAACTATGGCTACACCTTC	CASSEGNRVANYGYTF
TRBJ2-5	TRBV28	NA	many	TGTGCCAGCAGTTTGGAGGGTTGGGAGACCCAGTACTTC	CASSLEGWETQYF
TRBJ2-1	TRBV29-1	NA	NA	TGCAGCGTTGAAGTACCAGATTATCCCTACAATGAGCAGTTCTTC	CSVEVPDYPYNEQFF
TRBJ2-7	TRBV7-2	NA	few	TGTGCCAGCAGCTTACCTGGTACCGAGCAGTACTTC	CASSLPGTEQYF
TRBJ2-2	TRBV20-1	NA	NA	TGCAGTGTCCGGGGCCCGAACACCGGGGAGCTGTTTTTT	CSVRGPNTGELFF
TRBJ1-1	TRBV7-2	TRBD1	NA	TGTGCCAGCAGCTTGCTGGCAGGGGGAACTGAAGCTTTCTTT	CASSLLAGGTEAFF
TRBJ2-1	TRBV6-2/TRBV6-3	NA	NA	TGTGCCAGCAGTCCTATACAGGGCAATGAGCAGTTCTTC	CASSPIQGNEQFF
TRBJ2-7	TRBV25-1	NA	NA	TGTGCCAGCAATCCGAGCGGGTACTTCTACGAGCAGTACTTC	CASNPSGYFYEQYF
TRBJ2-3	TRBV4-3	NA	few	TGCGCCAGCAGCCAAGATAGGCAGGGAACAGATACGCAGTATTTT	CASSQDRQGTDTQYF
TRBJ2-1	TRBV27	NA	few	TGTGCCAGCAGTTTGATGGCGGGCAGCTACAATGAGCAGTTCTTC	CASSLMAGSYNEQFF
TRBJ1-2	TRBV2	NA	NA	TGTGCCAGCATCAGGGGTGAAGTCTATGGCTACACCTTC	CASIRGEVYGYTF
TRBJ2-7	TRBV6-5	TRBD2	NA	TGTGCCAGCAGTTACTCGACTAGCGGCCCCTACGAGCAGTACTTC	CASSYSTSGPYEQYF
TRBJ2-3	TRBV5-6	TRBD2	NA	TGTGCCAGCAGCTTCTGGACTAGCCCAGATACGCAGTATTTT	CASSFWTSPDTQYF
TRBJ1-2	TRBV5-1	NA	few	TGCGCCAGCAGCCTCGGAGTGCTGATCTATGGCTACACCTTC	CASSLGVLIYGYTF
TRBJ1-1	TRBV18	NA	NA	TGTGCCAGCTCACAGCTTAAGTCGAACACTGAAGCTTTCTTT	CASSQLKSNTEAFF
TRBJ2-7	TRBV5-1	NA	NA	TGCGCCAGCGGCTTGGCCTGGGGCTCCTACGAGCAGTACTTC	CASGLAWGSYEQYF
TRBJ1-2	TRBV7-9	NA	NA	TGTGCCAGCAGCTTAGAACAGTCCCTATATGGCTACACCTTC	CASSLEQSLYGYTF
TRBJ1-6	TRBV4-1	NA	NA	TGCGCCAGCAGCCAGGGCACACGGGACGGATCACCCCTCCACTTT	CASSQGTRDGSPLHF
TRBJ2-3	TRBV29-1	NA	NA	TGCAGCGTTGAAGGGAGGGGACGGGGAGGACTCACAGATACGCAGTATTTT	CSVEGRGRGGLTDTQYF
TRBJ1-5	TRBV4-3	NA	few	TGCGCCAGCAGCCAACTATATGGGAGCAATCAGCCCCAGCATTTT	CASSQLYGSNQPQHF
TRBJ2-3	TRBV7-2	TRBD2	NA	TGTGCCAGCAGCTCAGGGACTAGCGGGGGAACGATGCAGTATTTT	CASSSGTSGGTMQYF
TRBJ2-7	TRBV3-1	TRBD1	few	TGTGCCAGCAGCCAAGTTGGGACAGGGGATTACGAGCAGTACTTC	CASSQVGTGDYEQYF
TRBJ2-3	TRBV7-3	NA	NA	TGTGCCAGCAGCTTACGACATACCACAGATACGCAGTATTTT	CASSLRHTTDTQYF
TRBJ2-7	TRBV9	TRBD1	few	TGTGCCAGCAGCGCGACAGGGGGAAGGATCGAGCAGTACTTC	CASSATGGRIEQYF
TRBJ2-1	TRBV7-8	NA	few	TGTGCCAGCAGCTTAGCGGGGAGGAAAGGCTTTGAGCAGTTCTTC	CASSLAGRKGFEQFF
TRBJ2-1	TRBV20-1	NA	few	TGCAGTGCTAGAGATGGGGGGCGGGGGAACCCCTACAATGAGCAGTTCTTC	CSARDGGRGNPYNEQFF
TRBJ2-3	TRBV29-1	TRBD2	NA	TGCAGCGTTGTTCTAGCGGGATTCACAGATACGCAGTATTTT	CSVVLAGFTDTQYF
TRBJ1-1	TRBV11-2	NA	NA	TGTGCCAGCAGCTTAGCTTCCGGGAACACTGAAGCTTTCTTT	CASSLASGNTEAFF
TRBJ1-1	TRBV12-3/TRBV12-4	NA	NA	TGTGCCAGCAGTTTGAGTCTAGGGAGGGATGAAGCTTTCTTT	CASSLSLGRDEAFF
TRBJ2-3	TRBV7-2	NA	few	TGTGCCAGCAGCTTAGTGTCTAGGTCTAGCACAGATACGCAGTATTTT	CASSLVSRSSTDTQYF